These T cell receptor beta chains were read from a single sample in a study of control samples from healthy donors and cancer patients. TCRdb keeps only in-frame clones here, not all; method: immunoSEQ multiplex PCR. The sample has 53,000 or so clones, 75% to 90% seen once; the top ten hold about 14%. Sequenced material: PBMCs. The receptor set was obtained from a man between 60 and 75 years old with head and neck cancer. CDR3s include the opening cysteine and the closing phenylalanine or tryptophan. The D gene is left open where the match is weak. Size is stated for part of the rows, as once, few or many counts, or as a class when the clone is expanded.

>NA|TRBV9|NA|TRBJ2-2
CASSVGANTGELFF
TGTGCCAGCAGCGTAGGAGCGAACACCGGGGAGCTGTTTTTT
>NA|TRBV12-3/TRBV12-4|NA|TRBJ2-7
CASGGSSYEQYF
TGTGCCAGCGGCGGTAGCTCCTACGAGCAGTACTTC
>TRBD2|TRBV5-1|NA|TRBJ2-7
CASSTSSSGTTYEQYF
TGCGCCAGCAGCACTTCTTCTAGCGGCACCACCTACGAGCAGTACTTC
>TRBD2|TRBV5-6|NA|TRBJ2-7
CASSLAGGGRYF
TGTGCCAGCAGCTTGGCGGGAGGAGGCCGATACTTC
>NA|TRBV7-2|NA|TRBJ2-1
CASSLGWGNEQFF
TGTGCCAGCAGCTTAGGATGGGGGAATGAGCAGTTCTTC
>NA|TRBV28|NA|TRBJ2-1
CASSFQGSGVYNEQFF
TGTGCCAGCAGTTTTCAGGGTAGCGGAGTCTACAATGAGCAGTTCTTC
>NA|TRBV11-3|NA|TRBJ2-1
CASSLGRNNEQFF
TGTGCCAGCAGCTTAGGCAGGAACAATGAGCAGTTCTTC
>NA|TRBV6-2/TRBV6-3|NA|TRBJ2-5
CASSYTGLRGETQYF
TGTGCCAGCAGTTACACGGGTCTCCGGGGGGAGACCCAGTACTTC
>NA|TRBV28|few|TRBJ2-1
CASSFFGNEQFF
TGTGCCAGCAGTTTCTTTGGCAATGAGCAGTTCTTC
>NA|TRBV27|NA|TRBJ1-2
CASSHVQSGRYGYTF
TGTGCCAGCAGTCATGTACAGTCGGGGCGGTATGGCTACACCTTC
>NA|TRBV3-1/TRBV3-2|NA|TRBJ2-2
CASSRGAGANTGELFF
TGTGCCAGCAGCCGGGGAGCAGGGGCGAACACCGGGGAGCTGTTTTTT
>TRBD2|TRBV7-2|NA|TRBJ2-5
CASSLIQRGPLETQYF
TGTGCCAGCAGCTTAATCCAGCGGGGGCCATTAGAGACCCAGTACTTC
>NA|TRBV7-9|NA|TRBJ1-6
CASSHSALGSPLHF
TGTGCCAGCAGCCACTCAGCGCTGGGTTCACCCCTCCACTTT
>TRBD2|TRBV7-2|NA|TRBJ2-7
CASSRTSGREQYF
TGTGCCAGCAGCAGGACTAGCGGGAGGGAGCAGTACTTC
>NA|TRBV30|NA|TRBJ1-2
CAWMALNYGYTF
TGTGCCTGGATGGCTCTTAACTATGGCTACACCTTC
>TRBD1|TRBV6-6|NA|TRBJ2-5
CASSYSGTGGETQYF
TGTGCCAGCAGTTACTCCGGGACAGGGGGAGAGACCCAGTACTTC
>NA|TRBV4-1|NA|TRBJ1-3
CASSQESHGNTIYF
TGCGCCAGCAGCCAAGAGTCCCATGGAAACACCATATATTTT
>NA|TRBV18|NA|TRBJ2-3
CASSHFGQSTDTQYF
TGTGCCAGCTCACACTTCGGACAAAGCACAGATACGCAGTATTTT
>NA|TRBV7-2|NA|TRBJ2-1
CASSRQGGYNEQFF
TGTGCCAGCAGCAGGCAGGGGGGGTACAATGAGCAGTTCTTC
>TRBD1|TRBV27|NA|TRBJ1-1
CASSSWGQTNTEAFF
TGTGCCAGCAGTTCCTGGGGACAGACTAACACTGAAGCTTTCTTT
>NA|TRBV2|NA|TRBJ1-2
CASSTRQTLTNYGYTF
TGTGCCAGCAGTACGAGACAGACTTTAACTAACTATGGCTACACCTTC
>NA|TRBV4-1|NA|TRBJ1-5
CASSQEATGDYSNQPQHF
TGCGCCAGCAGCCAAGAAGCGACAGGAGACTATAGCAATCAGCCCCAGCATTTT
>NA|TRBV19|NA|TRBJ1-4
CASSIARSAPNEKLFF
TGTGCCAGTAGTATTGCCCGTTCCGCACCTAATGAAAAACTGTTTTTT
>TRBD1|TRBV18|once|TRBJ2-7
CASSRTGSYEQYF
TGTGCCAGCTCCAGGACAGGGAGCTACGAGCAGTACTTC
>TRBD1|TRBV7-2|NA|TRBJ1-2
CASSEGQGYGYTF
TGTGCCAGCAGCGAGGGACAGGGGTATGGCTACACCTTC
>NA|TRBV4-3|NA|TRBJ2-7
CASSQGLNYEQYF
TGCGCCAGCAGCCAGGGGCTCAACTACGAGCAGTACTTC
>NA|TRBV19|NA|TRBJ2-2
CASSGQADWNTGELFF
TGTGCCAGTAGCGGCCAGGCCGACTGGAACACCGGGGAGCTGTTTTTT
>NA|TRBV5-4|NA|TRBJ2-2
CASSLVSGAGELFF
TGTGCCAGCAGCTTGGTTAGTGGAGCCGGGGAGCTGTTTTTT
>TRBD2|TRBV6-5|NA|TRBJ2-3
CASSSQRGGTDTQYF
TGTGCCAGCAGTTCGCAGCGGGGGGGCACAGATACGCAGTATTTT